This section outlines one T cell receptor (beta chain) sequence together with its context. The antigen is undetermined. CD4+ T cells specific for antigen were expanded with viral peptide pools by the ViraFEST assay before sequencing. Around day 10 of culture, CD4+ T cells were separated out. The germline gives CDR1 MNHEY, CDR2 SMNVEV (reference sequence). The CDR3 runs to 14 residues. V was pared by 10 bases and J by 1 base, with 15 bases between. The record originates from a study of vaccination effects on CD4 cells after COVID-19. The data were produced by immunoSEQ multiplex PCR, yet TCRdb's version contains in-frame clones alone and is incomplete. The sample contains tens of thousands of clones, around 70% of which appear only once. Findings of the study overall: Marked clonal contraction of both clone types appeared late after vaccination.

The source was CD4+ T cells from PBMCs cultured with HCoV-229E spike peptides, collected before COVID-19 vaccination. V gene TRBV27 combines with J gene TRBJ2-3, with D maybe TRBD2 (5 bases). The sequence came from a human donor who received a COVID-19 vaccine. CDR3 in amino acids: CATRVQEGTDTQYF. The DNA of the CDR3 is TGTGCCACCCGTGTGCAGGAGGGCACAGATACGCAGTATTTT.